One and the same sample provided the 18 T cell receptor beta chains below, sequenced in a study of shared clonotypes between healthy human individuals. Only in-frame clones appear in the TCRdb table, and some are missing; sequencing was by immunoSEQ multiplex PCR. The sample yields 950,000 to 1,100,000 clones, approximately 72% seen once. The sequencing sample was made of memory CD4+ T cells sorted from blood. Subset specified: CD45RA-negative fraction. Receptors originate from a man younger than 30 in good health.

V is TRBV18 and J is TRBJ2-5; 10 positions match TRBD1. Trimming cost V 2 bases and J 3 bases; bases outside gene matches: 9. Germline-derived CDR1 and CDR2 are KGHSH and LQKENI. This CDR3 comprises 17 residues. In DNA form, the CDR3 reads TGTGCCAGCTCACCAATCGGTCCCGGGACAGGGGAAGAGACCCAGTACTTC. Amino acids: CASSPIGPGTGEETQYF.

The rearrangement joins TRBV30 to TRBJ1-1, with TRBD1 matching 8 bases. V lost 8 bases and J lost 1; bases outside the gene matches: 6. There are 13 residues in the CDR3. Germline assignment: CDR1 GTSNPN and CDR2 SVGIG (reference sequence). In DNA, the CDR3 is TGTGCCGTGGACAGGGCAGGGAACACTGAAGCTTTCTTT. It encodes CAVDRAGNTEAFF.

J is TRBJ1-5 and V is TRBV2; D is undetermined. There are 15 residues in the CDR3. Germline loops: CDR1 SNHLY, CDR2 FYNNEI. Between the trimmed V and J ends, which lost 2 bases and 9 bases, there was a span of 17 bases. For the CDR3, the DNA is TGTGCCAGCAGTGAAATTAACGGAGAAACTGGGCCCCAGCATTTT. Translating gives CASSEINGETGPQHF.

The rearrangement joins TRBV28 to TRBJ1-4; a weak D match, TRBD1 (5 bases). CDR1 MDHEN and CDR2 SYDVKM come from the germline V gene. The CDR3 spans 15 residues. The V gene lost 6 bases and the J gene lost 3 bases, with 14 bases spanning the gap. The CDR3 region has the DNA TGTGCCAGCAGATCGCAGGGTATAGCTAATGAAAAACTGTTTTTT. Translation gives CASRSQGIANEKLFF.

The chain joins TRBV2 to TRBJ2-5; 12 bases agree with TRBD2. The CDR3 has 15 amino acids. With 7 bases clipped from V and 5 bases from J, the junction kept 8 bases outside the gene matches. CDR1 SNHLY and CDR2 FYNNEI come from the germline V gene. CDR3 region: CASTLLAGGGETQYF. DNA of the CDR3: TGTGCCAGCACCTTACTAGCGGGAGGAGGTGAGACCCAGTACTTC.

This clone has a handful of counts. The chain carries TRBV19 and TRBJ1-6; D not resolved. The CDR3 extends over 17 amino acids. V shed 3 bases and J shed 4 bases, with 16 bases lying between them. Germline CDR1 LNHDA, CDR2 SQIVND (reference sequence). DNA of the CDR3: TGTGCCAGTAGTATGGCCTTGCGGGAGGGTTATAATTCACCCCTCCACTTT. This gives the protein CASSMALREGYNSPLHF.

Comments on this clone: The same CDR3 arises from other DNA sequences in this sample as well. The chain employs TRBV5-6 and TRBJ1-1, with D perhaps matching TRBD1 (5 bases). The CDR3 is 13 amino acids. The germline V and J ends were trimmed by 4 bases and 4 bases, with 11 bases remaining between them. Germline CDR1 and CDR2: SGHDT and YYEEEE. CDR3 sequence: CASSPQGGTEAFF. DNA of the CDR3: TGTGCCAGCAGCCCTCAGGGAGGCACTGAAGCTTTCTTT. Based on the CDR3 plus reference TRBV5-6 and TRBJ1-1, the full variable domain is DAGVTQSPTHLIKTRGQQVTLRCSPKSGHDTVSWYQQALGQGPQFIFQYYEEEERQRGNFPDRFSGHQFPNYSSELNVNALLLGDSALYLCASSPQGGTEAFFGQGTRLTVV.

The chain joins TRBV4-1 to TRBJ1-4; a possible D gene is TRBD1 (6 bases). The germline V and J ends were trimmed by 4 bases and 7 bases, with 13 bases remaining between them. This CDR3 has 14 amino acids. Germline V gene sequence: CDR1 MGHRA, CDR2 YSYEKL. This chain's CDR3 is CASSRWRGIEKLFF. The CDR3 region has the DNA TGCGCCAGCAGCCGCTGGAGGGGGATTGAAAAACTGTTTTTT.

V and J are TRBV9 and TRBJ2-7; TRBD1 agrees at 8 bases. With 4 bases clipped from V and 2 bases from J, the junction kept 11 bases outside the gene matches. The CDR3 spans 16 residues. CDR1 SGDLS and CDR2 YYNGEE come from the germline V gene. The CDR3 region is CASSIAGTGFPYEQYF. CDR3 in DNA: TGTGCCAGCAGCATCGCCGGGACAGGTTTTCCCTACGAGCAGTACTTC.

This chain connects TRBV19 to TRBJ2-4, with 7 bases aligning to TRBD1. Trimming at V came to 4 bases and at J to 4 bases, leaving 7 bases not matched to a gene. The CDR3 contains 15 residues. Germline V gives CDR1 LNHDA, CDR2 SQIVND (reference sequence). The CDR3 DNA sequence: TGTGCCAGTAGTACGACCGGGACAGCGAAAAACATTCAGTACTTC. It translates to CASSTTGTAKNIQYF. The entire variable domain, with the rest obtained from reference TRBV19 and TRBJ2-4, is as follows: DGGITQSPKYLFRKEGQNVTLSCEQNLNHDAMYWYRQDPGQGLRLIYYSQIVNDFQKGDIAEGYSVSREKKESFPLTVTSAQKNPTAFYLCASSTTGTAKNIQYFGAGTRLSVL.

The chain recombines TRBV11-2 with TRBJ2-3; 12 bases are shared with TRBD2. CDR1 is SGHAT and CDR2 is FQNNGV in the germline V gene. The CDR3 is made up of 17 amino acids. With V trimmed by 1 base and J by 3 bases, 5 bases remained unmatched. The CDR3 protein is CASSLGTSGALTDTQYF. Here the CDR3 DNA reads TGTGCCAGCAGCTTAGGGACTAGCGGGGCCTTAACAGATACGCAGTATTTT.

This clone was recorded a few times. For the CDR3, the DNA is TGTGCCACCAGCAGAGATCAGCAGGGGCTGGACGAGCAGTACTTC. Its protein is CATSRDQQGLDEQYF. The V call is TRBV15, the J call TRBJ2-7; D is perhaps TRBD1 (6 bases). The CDR3 runs 15 residues. V gave up 0 bases and J gave up 5 bases, with 14 bases separating them. Germline lookup yields CDR1 LNHNV and CDR2 YYDKDF (reference sequence).

The chain uses TRBV5-5 and TRBJ1-1; possible D gene TRBD1, 6 bases. Germline CDR1 reads SGHKS; CDR2 reads YYEKEE (reference sequence). Trimming took 2 bases from V and 2 from J, leaving 10 bases between them. The CDR3 has 14 amino acids. The CDR3 nucleotides read TGTGCCAGCAGCTTCTCAGGGACAAACACTGAAGCTTTCTTT. Translation gives CASSFSGTNTEAFF.

This clone was seen more than once but under ten times. V is TRBV6-1 and J is TRBJ2-7; 7 positions match TRBD2. The V and J ends lost 6 bases and 5 bases, in that order; junction bases with no gene match: 10. Per germline, CDR1 MNHNS and CDR2 SASEGT. The CDR3 is made up of 14 amino acids. The CDR3 loop reads CASRGQGGKNEQYF. In nucleotides, the CDR3 is TGTGCCAGCAGGGGGCAGGGAGGGAAGAACGAGCAGTACTTC.

J is TRBJ2-2 and V is TRBV18, with TRBD1 matching over 7 bases. V shed 5 bases, J shed 1 base, and the junction held 10 bases outside the gene matches. This CDR3 contains 17 residues. The germline V gene encodes CDR1 KGHSH and CDR2 LQKENI. The CDR3 nucleotides read TGTGCCAGCTCAACGAGTCAGGGACAGCTGAACACCGGGGAGCTGTTTTTT. Protein sequence: CASSTSQGQLNTGELFF.

V gene TRBV6-1 combines with J gene TRBJ2-6, with D maybe TRBD1 (6 bases). CDR1 MNHNS and CDR2 SASEGT come from the germline V gene. Trimming removed 1 base at V and 1 base at J, with 14 bases between. CDR3 length: 18 amino acids. Here the CDR3 DNA reads TGTGCCAGCAGTGAAGGGGGCAGGGGTAGGTCTGGGGCCAACGTCCTGACTTTC. It specifies CASSEGGRGRSGANVLTF.

This clone was recorded a few times. Within the sample, other DNA sequences also encode this same CDR3. The chain joins TRBV28 to TRBJ1-5; no reliable D call. The CDR3 spans 13 residues. Deletions cut 2 bases from V and 3 bases from J, with 5 bases between. Germline V CDR1 and CDR2: MDHEN, SYDVKM. The CDR3 sequence: CASSLGNNQPQHF. The CDR3 DNA reads TGTGCCAGCAGTTTAGGGAACAATCAGCCCCAGCATTTT.

This clone was recorded only once. The rearrangement joins TRBV10-1 to TRBJ2-2, with TRBD2 matching over 8 bases. V lost 4 bases and J lost 9; bases outside the gene matches: 19. This CDR3 contains 18 residues. The germline V gene has CDR1 WNHNN and CDR2 SYGVQD (reference sequence). The chain's CDR3 is CASSADGGGPRVSRELFF. In DNA form, the CDR3 reads TGCGCCAGCAGTGCTGACGGCGGGGGGCCCCGCGTAAGCAGGGAGCTGTTTTTT.